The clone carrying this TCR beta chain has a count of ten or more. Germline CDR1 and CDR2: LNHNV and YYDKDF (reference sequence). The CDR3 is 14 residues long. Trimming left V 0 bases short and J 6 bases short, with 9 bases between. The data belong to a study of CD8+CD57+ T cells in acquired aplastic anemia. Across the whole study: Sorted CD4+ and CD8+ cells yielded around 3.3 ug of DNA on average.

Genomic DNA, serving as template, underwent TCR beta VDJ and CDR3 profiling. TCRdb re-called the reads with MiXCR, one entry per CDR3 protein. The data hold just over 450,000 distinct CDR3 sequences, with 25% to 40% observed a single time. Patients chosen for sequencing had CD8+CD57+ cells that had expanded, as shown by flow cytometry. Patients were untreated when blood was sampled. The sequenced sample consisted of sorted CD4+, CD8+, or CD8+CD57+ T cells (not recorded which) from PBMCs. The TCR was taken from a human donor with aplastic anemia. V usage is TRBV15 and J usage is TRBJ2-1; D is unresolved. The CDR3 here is CATSREAILNEQFF. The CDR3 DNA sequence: TGTGCCACCAGCAGAGAAGCTATACTCAATGAGCAGTTCTTC.